These 21 T cell receptor beta chains came from one sample sequenced in a study of T cell responses to AZD1222 COVID-19 vaccine. The table came from immunoSEQ multiplex PCR; TCRdb's copy has only in-frame clones and leaves some out. The sample holds over 70,000 clones; 60% to 85% are singletons and the top ten take approximately 30%. The starting material was peripheral blood, obtained 28 days after the second dose of the MenACWY control vaccine. These receptors all come from an adult who received the MenACWY meningococcal vaccine as a control.

V is TRBV19 and J is TRBJ2-3; 8 bases match TRBD2. After removal of 3 bases from V and 4 bases from J, the junction contained 9 bases not matched to a gene. From germline, CDR1 is LNHDA and CDR2 SQIVND (reference sequence). This CDR3 contains 16 residues. The CDR3 loop reads CASSITGTRTPDTQYF. In nucleotides, the CDR3 is TGTGCCAGTAGTATCACCGGGACTAGGACCCCAGATACGCAGTATTTT. Supplemented by reference TRBV19 and TRBJ2-3, the full variable domain reads DGGITQSPKYLFRKEGQNVTLSCEQNLNHDAMYWYRQDPGQGLRLIYYSQIVNDFQKGDIAEGYSVSREKKESFPLTVTSAQKNPTAFYLCASSITGTRTPDTQYFGPGTRLTVL.

CDR3 residues: CASSHDRRTYEQYF. The DNA of the CDR3 is TGCGCCAGCAGCCATGACAGGCGCACTTACGAGCAGTACTTC. This chain connects TRBV4-3 to TRBJ2-7; D might be TRBD1 (6 bases). The germline V gene has CDR1 LGHNA and CDR2 YSLEER. V lost 3 bases and J lost 4, with 13 bases in between. This CDR3 has 14 amino acids.

The gene calls are TRBV19 and TRBJ1-5; tentative D call: TRBD1 (5 bases). Trimming took 3 bases from V and 4 from J, leaving 7 bases between them. This CDR3 comprises 13 residues. CDR1 LNHDA and CDR2 SQIVND come from the germline V gene (reference sequence). CDR3 nucleotide sequence: TGTGCCAGTAGTATCCCAGGGAATCAGCCCCAGCATTTT. The encoded protein is CASSIPGNQPQHF.

V and J are TRBV10-3 and TRBJ1-2; TRBD1 agrees at 7 bases. The germline gives CDR1 ENHRY, CDR2 SYGVKD. The V gene end was trimmed by 3 bases and the J gene end by 6 bases; junction bases not matched to a gene: 4. This CDR3 spans 13 amino acids. The CDR3: CAISDDRVDGYTF. The CDR3 DNA follows: TGTGCCATCAGTGACGACAGGGTGGATGGCTACACCTTC.

This clone showed up just once. This sequence joins TRBV5-5 and TRBJ1-5; D possibly corresponds to TRBD1 (5 bases). Trimming stripped 1 base from V and 4 bases from J, with 15 bases between. The length of the CDR3 is 16 residues. Germline assignment: CDR1 SGHKS and CDR2 YYEKEE (reference sequence). The CDR3: CASSLMVGARNQPQHF. The DNA of the CDR3 is TGTGCCAGCAGCTTGATGGTAGGGGCCAGAAATCAGCCCCAGCATTTT.

The V call is TRBV4-1, the J call TRBJ1-4; the match to TRBD1 covers 7 bases. The V and J ends lost 5 bases and 3 bases, in that order; junction bases with no gene match: 6. Germline CDR1 reads MGHRA; CDR2 reads YSYEKL. The CDR3 runs to 15 residues. CDR3 coding DNA: TGCGCCAGCAGCTCCTCCGGGACAGCTAATGAAAAACTGTTTTTT. It yields the protein CASSSSGTANEKLFF.

This chain joins TRBV30 and TRBJ2-1, with unresolved D. With 5 bases removed from V and 5 bases from J, the gap between germline ends came to 10 bases. The CDR3 runs 12 residues. Germline CDR1 is GTSNPN and CDR2 is SVGIG (reference sequence). The DNA for the CDR3 is TGTGCCTGGTTCCACCGCCACAATGAGCAGTTCTTC. Its protein product is CAWFHRHNEQFF.

The V call is TRBV7-8, the J call TRBJ1-1; unclear D gene. Germline assignment: CDR1 SGHVS and CDR2 FQNEAQ. Trimming removed 5 bases from V and 8 bases from J, with 12 bases in between. This CDR3 comprises 12 residues. CDR3: CASSPPMGEAFF. The CDR3 DNA sequence: TGTGCCAGCAGCCCGCCGATGGGGGAAGCTTTCTTT.

The rearrangement links TRBV2 to TRBJ2-7; 8 bases align to TRBD2. The CDR3 covers 13 residues. Germline CDR1 is SNHLY and CDR2 is FYNNEI. After removal of 5 bases from V and 3 bases from J, the junction contained 3 bases not matched to a gene. The CDR3 sequence: CASSRTSGYEQYF. CDR3 nucleotide sequence: TGTGCCAGCAGTCGAACTAGCGGCTACGAGCAGTACTTC.

V usage is TRBV5-6 and J usage is TRBJ2-7; maybe TRBD2 (6 bases). Trimming shortened V by 4 bases and J by 4 bases, and 9 bases separated the two germline ends. Per germline, CDR1 SGHDT and CDR2 YYEEEE. The CDR3 is 12 residues long. CDR3 residues: CASSMGLYEQYF. CDR3 sequence (DNA): TGTGCCAGCAGCATGGGACTTTACGAGCAGTACTTC.

The genes are TRBV9 and TRBJ1-4, with TRBD1 as a possible D gene (6 bases). The germline V gene encodes CDR1 SGDLS and CDR2 YYNGEE. Trimming removed 1 base from V and 6 bases from J, with 22 bases in between. This CDR3 region has 18 residues. CDR3: CASSVLTAPDRQDEKLFF. The CDR3 DNA sequence: TGTGCCAGCAGCGTATTGACGGCTCCAGATAGACAGGATGAAAAACTGTTTTTT.

V gene TRBV28 combines with J gene TRBJ1-5; D remains ambiguous. The CDR3 has 15 residues. V gave up 7 bases and J gave up 9 bases, with 22 bases separating them. CDR1 and CDR2 from the germline V gene are MDHEN and SYDVKM. The CDR3 sequence is CASKAGTERHRPQHF. The CDR3 DNA is TGTGCCAGCAAGGCGGGAACCGAACGCCACAGGCCCCAGCATTTT. The full variable domain, in which reference TRBV28 and TRBJ1-5 provide the parts outside the CDR3, is DVKVTQSSRYLVKRTGEKVFLECVQDMDHENMFWYRQDPGLGLRLIYFSYDVKMKEKGDIPEGYSVSREKKERFSLILESASTNQTSMYLCASKAGTERHRPQHFGDGTRLSIL.

V is TRBV6-5 and J is TRBJ2-2, with D unresolved. Germline lookup yields CDR1 MNHEY and CDR2 SVGAGI. The germline V and J ends were trimmed by 0 bases and 6 bases, with 5 bases remaining between them. CDR3 length equals 13 residues. The CDR3 spells CASSYSSPGELFF. The DNA for the CDR3 is TGTGCCAGCAGTTACTCATCGCCCGGGGAGCTGTTTTTT.

The chain combines TRBV4-3 with TRBJ1-2; 7 nucleotides align to TRBD1. This CDR3 spans 14 amino acids. Per the germline V gene, CDR1 is LGHNA and CDR2 is YSLEER. V shed 4 bases, J shed 4 bases, and the junction held 6 bases outside the gene matches. The CDR3 region is CASSPSTGAYGYTF. CDR3 nucleotides: TGCGCCAGCAGCCCCTCTACAGGGGCCTATGGCTACACCTTC.

The J gene is TRBJ1-4, the V gene TRBV6-5; 7 bases are a match to TRBD1. Germline V lookup: CDR1 MNHEY, CDR2 SVGAGI. Losses at the gene ends were 6 bases for V and 4 bases for J; bases not matched to a gene: 5. The CDR3 contains 14 residues. CDR3 sequence reads: CASRRQGSNEKLFF. CDR3 sequence (DNA): TGTGCCAGCAGAAGACAGGGCAGTAATGAAAAACTGTTTTTT.

J is TRBJ1-3 and V is TRBV7-9, with D hard to call. The germline CDR1 and CDR2 sequences are SEHNR and FQNEAQ (reference sequence). V was trimmed by 1 base and J by 4 bases, leaving 14 bases between them. This CDR3 region has 16 residues. CDR3 nucleotide sequence: TGTGCCAGCAGCTTAGAGGGAACAATTAGAGGAAACACCATATATTTT. Amino acids: CASSLEGTIRGNTIYF.

V usage is TRBV30 and J usage is TRBJ2-5, with D possibly matching TRBD1 (6 bases). In germline, CDR1 is GTSNPN, CDR2 SVGIG (reference sequence). The CDR3 sequence is 12 residues long. Trimming took 2 bases from V and 5 from J, leaving 9 bases between them. The CDR3 is CAWSWGQETQYF. The DNA of the CDR3 is TGTGCCTGGAGTTGGGGGCAGGAGACCCAGTACTTC.

The chain links TRBV19 to TRBJ1-1, with D hard to call. This CDR3 has 14 amino acids. V lost 5 bases and J lost 1, with 11 bases in between. Germline CDR1 and CDR2: LNHDA and SQIVND (reference sequence). CDR3 DNA sequence: TGTGCCAGTAGTCCCCATACGGAGAACACTGAAGCTTTCTTT. As protein: CASSPHTENTEAFF. The full variable domain, with the rest looked up from reference TRBV19 and TRBJ1-1, is DGGITQSPKYLFRKEGQNVTLSCEQNLNHDAMYWYRQDPGQGLRLIYYSQIVNDFQKGDIAEGYSVSREKKESFPLTVTSAQKNPTAFYLCASSPHTENTEAFFGQGTRLTVV.

The V and J genes are TRBV18 and TRBJ2-7; 8 nucleotides line up with TRBD1. The V gene end was trimmed by 0 bases and the J gene end by 3 bases; junction bases not matched to a gene: 4. There are 15 residues in the CDR3. Looked up from germline, CDR1 is KGHSH and CDR2 is LQKENI. CDR3 nucleotide sequence: TGTGCCAGCTCACCACCGGACAGGGCGAACTACGAGCAGTACTTC. Translating it yields CASSPPDRANYEQYF.

This clone was seen a few times. The gene calls are TRBV7-8 and TRBJ2-1; TRBD2 matches 8 bases. This CDR3 spans 17 amino acids. V gave up 5 bases and J gave up 4 bases; unmatched junction bases: 13. Germline V CDR1 and CDR2: SGHVS, FQNEAQ. The DNA of the CDR3 is TGTGCCAGCAGCCCCCGGATTCCGGGACTAGGGTACAATGAGCAGTTCTTC. It translates to CASSPRIPGLGYNEQFF.

This rearrangement joins TRBV2 to TRBJ1-2, with D perhaps TRBD1 (6 bases). The CDR3 contains 15 residues. Trimming cost V 0 bases and J 4 bases, with 12 bases left between them. CDR1 and CDR2 from the germline V gene are SNHLY and FYNNEI. CDR3 region: CASSEARGAGYGYTF. CDR3 DNA: TGTGCCAGCAGTGAAGCGCGGGGGGCTGGCTATGGCTACACCTTC.